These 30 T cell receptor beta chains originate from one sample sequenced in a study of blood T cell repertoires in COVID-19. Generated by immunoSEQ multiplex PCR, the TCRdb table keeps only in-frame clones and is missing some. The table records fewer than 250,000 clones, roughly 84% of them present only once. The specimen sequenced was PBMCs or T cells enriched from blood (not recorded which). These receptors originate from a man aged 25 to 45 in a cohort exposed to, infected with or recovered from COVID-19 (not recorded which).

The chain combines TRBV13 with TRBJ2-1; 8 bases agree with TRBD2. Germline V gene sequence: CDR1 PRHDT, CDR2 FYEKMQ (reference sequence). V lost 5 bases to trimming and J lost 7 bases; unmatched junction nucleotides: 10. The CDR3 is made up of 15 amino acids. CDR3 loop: CASSTLAGGTNEQFF. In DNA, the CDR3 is TGTGCCAGCAGCACCCTTGCGGGAGGTACAAATGAGCAGTTCTTC. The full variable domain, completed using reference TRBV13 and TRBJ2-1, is AAGVIQSPRHLIKEKRETATLKCYPIPRHDTVYWYQQGPGQDPQFLISFYEKMQSDKGSIPDRFSAQQFSDYHSELNMSSLELGDSALYFCASSTLAGGTNEQFFGPGTRLTVL.

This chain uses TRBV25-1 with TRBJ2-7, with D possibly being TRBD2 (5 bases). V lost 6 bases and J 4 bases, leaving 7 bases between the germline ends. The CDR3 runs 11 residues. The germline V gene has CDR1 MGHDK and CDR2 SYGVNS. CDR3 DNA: TGTGCCAGCAGGTCGGGGTACGAGCAGTACTTC. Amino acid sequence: CASRSGYEQYF.

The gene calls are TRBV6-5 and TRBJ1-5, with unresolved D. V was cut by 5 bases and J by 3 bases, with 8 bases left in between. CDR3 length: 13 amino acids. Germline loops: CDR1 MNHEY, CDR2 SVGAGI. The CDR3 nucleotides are TGTGCCAGCAGTCCGGGAGACAATCAGCCCCAGCATTTT. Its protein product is CASSPGDNQPQHF.

In nucleotides, the CDR3 is TGCGCCAGCAGCCAAGAGGCAGGGGGTGTCACCGGGGAGCTGTTTTTT. Its protein is CASSQEAGGVTGELFF. The genes are TRBV4-3 and TRBJ2-2; the match to TRBD1 covers 7 bases. This CDR3 spans 16 amino acids. Germline loops: CDR1 LGHNA, CDR2 YSLEER. The V segment lost 0 bases and the J segment 4 bases; nucleotides outside the gene matches: 5.

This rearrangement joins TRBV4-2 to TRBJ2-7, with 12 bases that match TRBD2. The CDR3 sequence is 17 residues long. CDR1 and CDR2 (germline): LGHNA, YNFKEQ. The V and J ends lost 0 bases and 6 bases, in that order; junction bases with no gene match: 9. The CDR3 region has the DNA TGTGCCAGCAGCCAAGATCCAATACTAGCGGGAGGACTCGAGCAGTACTTC. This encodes CASSQDPILAGGLEQYF.

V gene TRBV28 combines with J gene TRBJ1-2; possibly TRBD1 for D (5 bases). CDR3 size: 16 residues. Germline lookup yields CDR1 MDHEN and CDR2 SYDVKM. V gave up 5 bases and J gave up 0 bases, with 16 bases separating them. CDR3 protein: CASSLLLTDPNYGYTF. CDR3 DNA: TGTGCCAGCAGTCTATTACTGACAGACCCTAACTATGGCTACACCTTC.

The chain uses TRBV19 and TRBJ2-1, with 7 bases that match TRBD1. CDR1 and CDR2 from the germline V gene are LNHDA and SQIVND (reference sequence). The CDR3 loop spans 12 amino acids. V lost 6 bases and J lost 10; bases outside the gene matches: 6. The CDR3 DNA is TGTGCCAGTAGAAGGGACAGAGCCGAGCAGTTCTTC. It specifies CASRRDRAEQFF. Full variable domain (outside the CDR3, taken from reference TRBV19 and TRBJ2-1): DGGITQSPKYLFRKEGQNVTLSCEQNLNHDAMYWYRQDPGQGLRLIYYSQIVNDFQKGDIAEGYSVSREKKESFPLTVTSAQKNPTAFYLCASRRDRAEQFFGPGTRLTVL.

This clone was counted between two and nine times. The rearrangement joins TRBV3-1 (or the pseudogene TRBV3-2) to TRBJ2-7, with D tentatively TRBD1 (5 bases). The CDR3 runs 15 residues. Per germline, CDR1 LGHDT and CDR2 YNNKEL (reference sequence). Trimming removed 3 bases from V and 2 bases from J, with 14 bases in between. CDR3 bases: TGTGCCAGCAGCCAGGTCTTTGGGGCCCCCTACGAGCAGTACTTC. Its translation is CASSQVFGAPYEQYF.

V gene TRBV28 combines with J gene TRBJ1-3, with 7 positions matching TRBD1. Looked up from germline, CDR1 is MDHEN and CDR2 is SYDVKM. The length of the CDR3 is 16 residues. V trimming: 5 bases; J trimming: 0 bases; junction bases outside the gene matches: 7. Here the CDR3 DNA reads TGTGCCAGCAGTACGGGACAGCTCCTCTCTGGAAACACCATATATTTT. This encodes CASSTGQLLSGNTIYF.

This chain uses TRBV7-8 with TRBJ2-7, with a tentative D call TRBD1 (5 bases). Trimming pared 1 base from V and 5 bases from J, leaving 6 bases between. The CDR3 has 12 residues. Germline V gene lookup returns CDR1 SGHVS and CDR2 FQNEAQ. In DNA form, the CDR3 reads TGTGCCAGCAGCTTAGTAGGGGACGAGCAGTACTTC. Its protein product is CASSLVGDEQYF. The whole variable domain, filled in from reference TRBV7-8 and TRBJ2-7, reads GAGVSQSPRYKVAKRGQDVALRCDPISGHVSLFWYQQALGQGPEFLTYFQNEAQLDKSGLPSDRFFAERPEGSVSTLKIQRTQQEDSAVYLCASSLVGDEQYFGPGTRLTVT.

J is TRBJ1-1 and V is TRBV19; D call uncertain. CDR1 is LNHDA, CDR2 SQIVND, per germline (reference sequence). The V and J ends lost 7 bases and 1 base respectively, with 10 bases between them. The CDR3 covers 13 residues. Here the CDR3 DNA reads TGTGCCAGTACACACGGGAGGAACACTGAAGCTTTCTTT. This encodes CASTHGRNTEAFF. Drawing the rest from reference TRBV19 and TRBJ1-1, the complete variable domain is DGGITQSPKYLFRKEGQNVTLSCEQNLNHDAMYWYRQDPGQGLRLIYYSQIVNDFQKGDIAEGYSVSREKKESFPLTVTSAQKNPTAFYLCASTHGRNTEAFFGQGTRLTVV.

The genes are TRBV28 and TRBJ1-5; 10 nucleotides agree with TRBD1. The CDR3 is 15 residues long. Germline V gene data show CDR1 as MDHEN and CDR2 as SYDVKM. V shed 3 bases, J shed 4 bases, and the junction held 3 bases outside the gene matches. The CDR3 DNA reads TGTGCCAGCAGTTTCCGACAGGGGGCTAATCAGCCCCAGCATTTT. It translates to CASSFRQGANQPQHF.

The CDR3 region is CASSSWTGEGYTF. CDR3 sequence (DNA): TGCGCCAGCAGCTCCTGGACTGGGGAAGGCTACACCTTC. The chain is built from TRBV4-1 and TRBJ1-2; no firm D call. Germline V lookup: CDR1 MGHRA, CDR2 YSYEKL. V gave up 5 bases and J gave up 8 bases, with 15 bases separating them. The CDR3 extends over 13 amino acids.

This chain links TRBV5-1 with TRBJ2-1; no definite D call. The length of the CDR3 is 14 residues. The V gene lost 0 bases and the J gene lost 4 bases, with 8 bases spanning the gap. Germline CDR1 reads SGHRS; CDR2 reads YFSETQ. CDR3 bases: TGCGCCAGCAGCTTGGGGGCAATTTACAATGAGCAGTTCTTC. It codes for CASSLGAIYNEQFF.

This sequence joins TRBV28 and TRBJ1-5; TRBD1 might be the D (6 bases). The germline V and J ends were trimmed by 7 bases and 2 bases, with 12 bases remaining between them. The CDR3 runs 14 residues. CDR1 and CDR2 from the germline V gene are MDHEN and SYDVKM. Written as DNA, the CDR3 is TGTGCCAGCATGGGCAGGGGACGCAATCAGCCCCAGCATTTT. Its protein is CASMGRGRNQPQHF.

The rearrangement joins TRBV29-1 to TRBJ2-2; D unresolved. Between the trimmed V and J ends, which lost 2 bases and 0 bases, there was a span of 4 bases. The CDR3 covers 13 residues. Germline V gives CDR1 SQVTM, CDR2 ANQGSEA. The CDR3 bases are TGCAGCGTTGAACAGTCGAACACCGGGGAGCTGTTTTTT. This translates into CSVEQSNTGELFF.

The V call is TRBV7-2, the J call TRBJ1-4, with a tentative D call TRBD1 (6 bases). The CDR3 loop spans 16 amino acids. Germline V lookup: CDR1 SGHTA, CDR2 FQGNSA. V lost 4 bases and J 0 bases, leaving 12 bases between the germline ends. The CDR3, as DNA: TGTGCCAGCAGCTCGACAGGTTCGGCAACTAATGAAAAACTGTTTTTT. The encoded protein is CASSSTGSATNEKLFF.

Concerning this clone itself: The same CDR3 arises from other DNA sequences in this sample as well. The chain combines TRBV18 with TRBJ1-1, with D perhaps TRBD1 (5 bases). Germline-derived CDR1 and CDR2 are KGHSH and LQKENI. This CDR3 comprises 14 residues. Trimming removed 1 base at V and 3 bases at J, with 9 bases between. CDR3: CASSPQGADTEAFF. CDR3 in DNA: TGTGCCAGCTCACCACAAGGGGCGGACACTGAAGCTTTCTTT.

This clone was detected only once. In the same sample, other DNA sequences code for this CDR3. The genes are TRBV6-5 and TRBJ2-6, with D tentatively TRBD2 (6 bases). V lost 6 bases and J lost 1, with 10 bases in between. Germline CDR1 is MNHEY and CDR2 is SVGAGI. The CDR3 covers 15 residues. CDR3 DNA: TGTGCCAGCAGGCTCGGAGGGTCTGGGGCCAACGTCCTGACTTTC. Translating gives CASRLGGSGANVLTF.

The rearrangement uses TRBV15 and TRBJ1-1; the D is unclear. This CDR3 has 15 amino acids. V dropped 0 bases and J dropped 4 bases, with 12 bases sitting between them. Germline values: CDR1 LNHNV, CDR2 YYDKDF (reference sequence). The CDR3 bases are TGTGCCACCAGCAGAGACCGCACTCGGGGCACTGAAGCTTTCTTT. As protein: CATSRDRTRGTEAFF.

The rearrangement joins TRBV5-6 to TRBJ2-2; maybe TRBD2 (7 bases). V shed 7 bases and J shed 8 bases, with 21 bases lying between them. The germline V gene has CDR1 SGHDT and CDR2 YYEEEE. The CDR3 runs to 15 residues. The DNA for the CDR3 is TGTGCCAGCCGACCCCTCGGGGGGCCCCCTGGGGAGCTGTTTTTT. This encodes CASRPLGGPPGELFF.

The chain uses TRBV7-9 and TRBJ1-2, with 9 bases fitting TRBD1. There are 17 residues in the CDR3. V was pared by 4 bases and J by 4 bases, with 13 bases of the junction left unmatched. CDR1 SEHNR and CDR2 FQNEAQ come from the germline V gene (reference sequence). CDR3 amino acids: CASSSETRKGQGYGYTF. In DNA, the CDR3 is TGTGCCAGCAGCTCCGAAACGCGGAAGGGACAGGGCTATGGCTACACCTTC.

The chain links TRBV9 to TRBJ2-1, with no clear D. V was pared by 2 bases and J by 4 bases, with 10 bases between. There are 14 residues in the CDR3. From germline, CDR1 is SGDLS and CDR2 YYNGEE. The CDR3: CASSVMAGYNEQFF. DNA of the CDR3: TGTGCCAGCAGCGTTATGGCAGGATACAATGAGCAGTTCTTC.

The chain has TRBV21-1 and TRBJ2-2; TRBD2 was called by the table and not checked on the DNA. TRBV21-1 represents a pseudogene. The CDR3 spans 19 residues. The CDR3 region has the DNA TGTGCCAGCAGCACACTAGGGGGAACGACTAGCGGGAACACCGGGGAGCTGTTTTTT. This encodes CASSTLGGTTSGNTGELFF.

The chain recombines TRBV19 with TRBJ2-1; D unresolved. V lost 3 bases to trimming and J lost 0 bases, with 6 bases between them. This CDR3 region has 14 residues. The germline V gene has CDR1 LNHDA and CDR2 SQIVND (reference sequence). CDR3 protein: CASSIASSYNEQFF. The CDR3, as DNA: TGTGCCAGTAGTATCGCGAGCTCCTACAATGAGCAGTTCTTC. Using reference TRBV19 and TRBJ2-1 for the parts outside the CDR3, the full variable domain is DGGITQSPKYLFRKEGQNVTLSCEQNLNHDAMYWYRQDPGQGLRLIYYSQIVNDFQKGDIAEGYSVSREKKESFPLTVTSAQKNPTAFYLCASSIASSYNEQFFGPGTRLTVL.

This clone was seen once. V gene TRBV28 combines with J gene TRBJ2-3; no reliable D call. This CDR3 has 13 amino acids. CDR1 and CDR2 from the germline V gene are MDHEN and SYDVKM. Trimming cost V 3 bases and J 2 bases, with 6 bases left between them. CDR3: CASSFRVTDTQYF. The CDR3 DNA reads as TGTGCCAGCAGTTTTCGGGTCACAGATACGCAGTATTTT.

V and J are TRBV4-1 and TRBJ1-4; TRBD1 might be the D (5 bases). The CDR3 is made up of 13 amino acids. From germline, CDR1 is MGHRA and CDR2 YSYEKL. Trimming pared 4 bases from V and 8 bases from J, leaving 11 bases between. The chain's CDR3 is CASSPLKGEKLFF. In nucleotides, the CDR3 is TGCGCCAGCAGCCCGCTCAAGGGGGAAAAACTGTTTTTT.

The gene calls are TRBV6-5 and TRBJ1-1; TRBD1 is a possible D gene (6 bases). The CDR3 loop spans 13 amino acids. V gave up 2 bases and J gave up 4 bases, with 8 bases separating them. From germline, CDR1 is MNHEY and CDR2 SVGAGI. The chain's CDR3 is CASSYTGSTEAFF. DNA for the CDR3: TGTGCCAGCAGTTACACAGGGAGCACTGAAGCTTTCTTT.

The chain's CDR3 is CARSLARRTGGRRETQYF. The CDR3 DNA is TGTGCCAGAAGCTTAGCTCGACGAACAGGGGGCAGGCGAGAGACCCAGTACTTC. The V and J genes are TRBV7-5 and TRBJ2-5; TRBD1 was called by the table and not checked on the DNA. TRBV7-5 is given as a pseudogene. This CDR3 contains 18 residues.

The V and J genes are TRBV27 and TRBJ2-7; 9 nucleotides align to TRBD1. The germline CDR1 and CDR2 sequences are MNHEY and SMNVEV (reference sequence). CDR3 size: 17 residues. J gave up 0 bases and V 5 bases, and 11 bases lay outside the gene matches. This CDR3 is CASSPSQQGANSYEQYF. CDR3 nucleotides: TGTGCCAGCAGTCCTTCCCAACAGGGGGCTAACTCCTACGAGCAGTACTTC.